What follows are 22 T cell receptor beta chains derived from one specimen sequenced in a study of blood T cell repertoires in COVID-19 (dated by TCRdb to the early 2020s). Library preparation used the immunoSEQ multiplex PCR assay. The table was pulled from immuneACCESS by TCRdb, which kept in-frame rearrangements only. Such tables lose some clones; where checked, under half of the loss comes from unresolved V genes, and the rest has no known cause. The sample table lists approximately 290,000 clones, roughly 89% of them with a count of one. The top ten hold over 3.5% of the sample. Material: PBMCs or T cells enriched from blood (not recorded which). The source of these receptors is a woman younger than 35 with acute COVID-19.

This sequence joins TRBV6-6 and TRBJ1-2; 7 nucleotides align to TRBD1. This CDR3 spans 14 amino acids. CDR1 is MNHNY, CDR2 SVGAGI, per germline (reference sequence). V shed 6 bases and J 3 bases; nucleotides not matched to a gene: 7. The CDR3 loop reads CASSLGTADYGYTF. CDR3 nucleotide sequence: TGTGCCAGCAGCCTCGGGACAGCGGACTATGGCTACACCTTC.

A remark on this clone: At one of its ends the junction is not consistent with the germline gene, which may arise from a read error. The chain couples TRBV7-9 to TRBJ2-7, with 7 positions matching TRBD1. Germline CDR1 reads SEHNR; CDR2 reads FQNEAQ (reference sequence). This CDR3 region has 12 residues. This chain's CDR3 is CASRGDSFEEYF. CDR3 DNA: TGTGCCAGCAGAGGGGACAGCTTCGAGGAGTACTTC. Supplemented by reference TRBV7-9 and TRBJ2-7, the full variable domain reads DTGVSQNPRHKITKRGQNVTFRCDPISEHNRLYWYRQTLGQGPEFLTYFQNEAQLEKSRLLSDRFSAERPKGSFSTLEIQRTEQGDSAMYLCASRGDSFEEYFGPGTRLTVT.

J is TRBJ1-1 and V is TRBV5-1; 7 bases match TRBD1. This CDR3 comprises 16 residues. Per germline, CDR1 SGHRS and CDR2 YFSETQ. The J segment lost 3 bases and the V segment lost 0 bases, leaving 8 bases of the junction unmatched. The CDR3 reads CASSLGFQGVDTEAFF. The DNA of the CDR3 is TGCGCCAGCAGCTTGGGATTTCAGGGGGTTGACACTGAAGCTTTCTTT.

The chain links TRBV27 to TRBJ1-2, with D tentatively TRBD1 (5 bases). Trimming took off 2 bases at V and 7 bases at J, with 11 bases between the two ends. This CDR3 comprises 13 residues. The V gene's germline CDR1 is MNHEY and CDR2 SMNVEV (reference sequence). DNA for the CDR3: TGTGCCAGCAGTTTAGTAGGGGTTGGTGGCTACACCTTC. It codes for CASSLVGVGGYTF.

The chain recombines TRBV10-3 with TRBJ1-6; TRBD1 matches at 9 bases. The germline V gene encodes CDR1 ENHRY and CDR2 SYGVKD. The CDR3 is 14 amino acids. With V trimmed by 6 bases and J by 9 bases, 6 bases remained unmatched. CDR3 residues: CAISAGQGISPLHF. Written as DNA, the CDR3 is TGTGCCATCAGCGCGGGACAGGGCATTTCACCCCTCCACTTT.

This clone was observed a single time. The chain employs TRBV27 and TRBJ1-5; a possible D gene is TRBD1 (5 bases). V lost 2 bases to trimming and J lost 5 bases, with 10 bases between them. This CDR3 has 14 amino acids. Germline V gene sequence: CDR1 MNHEY, CDR2 SMNVEV (reference sequence). CDR3 coding DNA: TGTGCCAGCAGTTTACTAGGGGAATATCAGCCCCAGCATTTT. Its protein is CASSLLGEYQPQHF.

This rearrangement joins TRBV11-3 to TRBJ2-3; a weak D match, TRBD2 (5 bases). V was clipped by 1 base and J by 4 bases, with 9 bases between them. The CDR3 consists of 14 residues. The germline gives CDR1 SGHNT, CDR2 YENEEA. The CDR3 bases are TGTGCCAGCAGCTTAGTTGGACTCTCAGATACGCAGTATTTT. Translating it yields CASSLVGLSDTQYF.

The chain recombines TRBV28 with TRBJ1-5, with D perhaps matching TRBD1 (6 bases). This CDR3 has 13 residues. V shed 7 bases and J shed 3 bases, with 10 bases lying between them. Germline CDR1 MDHEN, CDR2 SYDVKM. The CDR3: CASNGQINQPQHF. The CDR3 nucleotides read TGTGCCAGCAATGGACAGATCAATCAGCCCCAGCATTTT. Based on the CDR3 plus reference TRBV28 and TRBJ1-5, the full variable domain is DVKVTQSSRYLVKRTGEKVFLECVQDMDHENMFWYRQDPGLGLRLIYFSYDVKMKEKGDIPEGYSVSREKKERFSLILESASTNQTSMYLCASNGQINQPQHFGDGTRLSIL.

This clone was observed a few times. The chain links TRBV10-3 to TRBJ1-6; perhaps TRBD1 as D (6 bases). Trimming removed 0 bases at V and 10 bases at J, with 16 bases between. Germline assignment: CDR1 ENHRY and CDR2 SYGVKD. CDR3 length: 16 residues. The CDR3 here is CAISESGASRNSPLHF. The DNA for the CDR3 is TGTGCCATCAGTGAGTCGGGGGCGAGTAGAAACTCACCCCTCCACTTT.

The chain links TRBV28 to TRBJ2-1; 11 nucleotides agree with TRBD1. V lost 7 bases, J lost 0 bases, and 8 bases stayed unmatched. The CDR3 has 17 amino acids. The V gene's germline CDR1 is MDHEN and CDR2 SYDVKM. CDR3 amino acids: CASMGQGEIGSYNEQFF. The CDR3 coding sequence is TGTGCCAGCATGGGACAGGGGGAAATTGGCTCCTACAATGAGCAGTTCTTC.

The chain has TRBV12-3 or TRBV12-4 and TRBJ2-7; TRBD2 is a possible D gene (6 bases). Trimming removed 3 bases from V and 6 bases from J, with 12 bases in between. This CDR3 comprises 13 residues. CDR3 coding DNA: TGTGCCAGCAGTTTCAGGAGGGCCGCCGAGCAGTACTTC. As protein: CASSFRRAAEQYF.

The chain has TRBV30 and TRBJ1-1; TRBD1 aligns across 7 bases. With 4 bases clipped from V and 4 bases from J, the junction kept 6 bases outside the gene matches. The CDR3 consists of 13 residues. The germline V gene has CDR1 GTSNPN and CDR2 SVGIG (reference sequence). The CDR3 DNA reads as TGTGCCTGGACGGACAGGCCCTCCACTGAAGCTTTCTTT. This sequence encodes CAWTDRPSTEAFF.

The CDR3 DNA reads TGTGCCAGCAGCAAATCGGCATATACTAGCGGGCACAATCCCTACGAGCAGTACTTC. Its protein product is CASSKSAYTSGHNPYEQYF. The V gene is TRBV21-1, the J gene TRBJ2-7; the table's D gene call, TRBD2, was not cross checked with the DNA. TRBV21-1 is reported as a pseudogene. This CDR3 has 19 residues.

This chain joins TRBV9 and TRBJ1-1; TRBD1 matches at 12 bases. Trimming at V came to 4 bases and at J to 5 bases, leaving 9 bases not matched to a gene. Germline CDR1 reads SGDLS; CDR2 reads YYNGEE. This CDR3 spans 16 amino acids. The CDR3 DNA follows: TGTGCCAGCAGCCCCGGGACAGGGGGCTTCGAAACTGAAGCTTTCTTT. It encodes CASSPGTGGFETEAFF.

This rearrangement joins TRBV5-4 to TRBJ2-1, with D unresolved. Looked up from germline, CDR1 is SGHNT and CDR2 is YYREEE (reference sequence). The ends were cut back, 4 bases at V and 4 bases at J, with 9 bases in the middle. The CDR3 has 13 residues. CDR3 sequence (DNA): TGTGCCAGCAGCCCGACGGGTTACAATGAGCAGTTCTTC. It encodes CASSPTGYNEQFF.

A single count supports this clone. The chain combines TRBV19 with TRBJ2-1, with 12 bases fitting TRBD2. CDR1 is LNHDA and CDR2 is SQIVND in the germline V gene (reference sequence). This CDR3 spans 16 amino acids. Trimming cost V 6 bases and J 3 bases; bases outside gene matches: 6. For the CDR3, the DNA is TGTGCCAGTAGCAGACTAGCGGGAGACCTCTACAATGAGCAGTTCTTC. Its protein product is CASSRLAGDLYNEQFF.

The J gene is TRBJ1-5, the V gene TRBV27; D is unclear. The V and J ends lost 2 bases and 6 bases respectively, with 14 bases between them. CDR1 is MNHEY and CDR2 is SMNVEV in the germline V gene (reference sequence). CDR3 length equals 15 residues. The CDR3 protein is CASSLETPAGQPQHF. CDR3 coding DNA: TGTGCCAGCAGTTTAGAGACCCCAGCAGGTCAGCCCCAGCATTTT.

CDR3 DNA: TGTGCCTGGAGTGGGGGTAGCGGGAACACCTACAATGAGCAGTTCTTC. It translates to CAWSGGSGNTYNEQFF. The chain carries TRBV30 and TRBJ2-1, with 8 bases aligning to TRBD2. In germline, CDR1 is GTSNPN, CDR2 SVGIG (reference sequence). V gave up 1 base and J gave up 2 bases; unmatched junction bases: 7. The CDR3 sequence is 16 residues long.

Only a few counts were recorded for this clone. CDR3 nucleotides: TGTGCCAGTAGTATAGTGACGGGAAGGGCTACTGAAGCTTTCTTT. Translated, it gives CASSIVTGRATEAFF. The chain links TRBV19 to TRBJ1-1; D is ambiguous. In germline, CDR1 is LNHDA, CDR2 SQIVND (reference sequence). The CDR3 contains 15 residues. V lost 1 base and J lost 5, with 14 bases in between.

The chain couples TRBV7-2 to TRBJ1-2; TRBD1 matches 7 bases. CDR1 and CDR2 from the germline V gene are SGHTA and FQGNSA. Losses at the gene ends were 0 bases for V and 4 bases for J; bases not matched to a gene: 11. The CDR3 is 17 amino acids. The CDR3 here is CASSLAPTGEVSYGYTF. CDR3 sequence (DNA): TGTGCCAGCAGCTTAGCCCCAACAGGGGAGGTAAGCTATGGCTACACCTTC.

The chain links TRBV2 to TRBJ2-5; weak D call: TRBD1 (6 bases). Trimming cost V 6 bases and J 5 bases, with 16 bases left between them. Per germline, CDR1 SNHLY and CDR2 FYNNEI. This CDR3 is built from 14 residues. The CDR3 protein is CASSSTGKGETQYF. The CDR3 nucleotides read TGTGCCAGCAGCTCAACAGGGAAAGGGGAGACCCAGTACTTC.

This chain connects TRBV5-1 to TRBJ2-6, with unresolved D. The CDR3 contains 16 residues. Trimming shortened V by 0 bases and J by 0 bases, and 7 bases separated the two germline ends. CDR1 is SGHRS and CDR2 is YFSETQ in the germline V gene. Here the CDR3 reads CASSLATGSGANVLTF. The CDR3 DNA reads as TGCGCCAGCAGCTTGGCGACGGGCTCTGGGGCCAACGTCCTGACTTTC.